These 30 T cell receptor beta chains were all obtained from the same sample, sequenced in a study of shared clonotypes between healthy human individuals. It was CD45RO-negative cells, positively selected for CCR7, that made up naive CD8 cells, with terminally differentiated effector memory CD45RA+ cells excluded. Sequencing used immunoSEQ multiplex PCR; TCRdb keeps in-frame clones, though not all of them. The table includes about 2.1 million clones, 85% to 95% detected once. The sequenced sample consisted of naive CD8+ T cells from PBMCs. The source of these receptors is a man aged 18 to 30 in good health. Some clones in this sample may be carry-over from other donors' samples.

J is TRBJ1-2 and V is TRBV28; D remains unclear. Trimming removed 4 bases at V and 1 base at J, with 7 bases between. The CDR3 totals 13 residues. Germline assignment: CDR1 MDHEN and CDR2 SYDVKM. DNA for the CDR3: TGTGCCAGCAGTTCCGTTCATAACTATGGCTACACCTTC. Translating it yields CASSSVHNYGYTF.

This clone was recorded a few times. The V gene is TRBV27, the J gene TRBJ2-2, with a possible D match to TRBD1 (6 bases). Germline values: CDR1 MNHEY, CDR2 SMNVEV (reference sequence). This CDR3 contains 15 residues. Trimming removed 5 bases at V and 5 bases at J, with 15 bases between. CDR3 nucleotides: TGTGCCAGCAGTACACGACAGGATACTACCGGGGAGCTGTTTTTT. This sequence encodes CASSTRQDTTGELFF.

This chain joins TRBV27 and TRBJ2-3; no firm D call. The CDR3 runs to 14 residues. Germline V gene data show CDR1 as MNHEY and CDR2 as SMNVEV (reference sequence). V was trimmed by 5 bases and J by 0 bases, leaving 9 bases between them. The CDR3 spells CASSPLTSTDTQYF. CDR3 coding DNA: TGTGCCAGCAGTCCACTTACCAGCACAGATACGCAGTATTTT.

The chain combines TRBV4-1 with TRBJ1-4; unclear D gene. CDR1 and CDR2 from the germline V gene are MGHRA and YSYEKL. Trimming took off 1 base at V and 4 bases at J, with 13 bases between the two ends. The CDR3 covers 16 residues. The chain's CDR3 is CASSQGSSLYNEKLFF. CDR3 nucleotides: TGCGCCAGCAGCCAAGGAAGCAGCCTCTATAATGAAAAACTGTTTTTT.

This chain connects TRBV18 to TRBJ2-1, with 12 nucleotides matching TRBD2. The CDR3 is made up of 17 amino acids. Germline assignment: CDR1 KGHSH and CDR2 LQKENI. V gave up 3 bases and J gave up 4 bases; unmatched junction bases: 7. CDR3 protein: CASSPRLAGVRYNEQFF. The CDR3 DNA reads as TGTGCCAGCTCACCCCGACTAGCGGGAGTACGATACAATGAGCAGTTCTTC.

Comment on this clone: This sample also contains other DNA sequences that code for the same CDR3. The genes are TRBV28 and TRBJ2-7; D is undetermined. The CDR3 contains 14 residues. Trimming removed 3 bases from V and 0 bases from J, with 9 bases in between. Germline V gives CDR1 MDHEN, CDR2 SYDVKM. The CDR3 DNA reads as TGTGCCAGCAGTTTTATCGGTCCCTCCTACGAGCAGTACTTC. This codes for CASSFIGPSYEQYF.

This chain joins TRBV5-4 and TRBJ1-3; TRBD1 agrees at 10 bases. The CDR3 is 16 residues long. V trimming: 0 bases; J trimming: 4 bases; junction bases outside the gene matches: 4. The germline CDR1 and CDR2 sequences are SGHNT and YYREEE (reference sequence). The CDR3 is CASSLGQGAPGNTIYF. The CDR3 DNA reads as TGTGCCAGCAGCTTGGGACAGGGGGCGCCCGGAAACACCATATATTTT.

The J gene is TRBJ2-7, the V gene TRBV5-6; D might be TRBD2 (5 bases). The CDR3 loop spans 14 amino acids. V shed 5 bases and J shed 2 bases, with 14 bases lying between them. In germline, CDR1 is SGHDT, CDR2 YYEEEE. This CDR3 reads CASRLGSAPYEQYF. CDR3 sequence (DNA): TGTGCCAGCAGACTAGGAAGTGCCCCCTACGAGCAGTACTTC.

The chain links TRBV7-8 to TRBJ1-2; TRBD1 might be the D (6 bases). V lost 5 bases to trimming and J lost 3 bases, with 16 bases between them. This CDR3 is built from 15 residues. Germline loops: CDR1 SGHVS, CDR2 FQNEAQ. CDR3 loop: CASSHRTANDYGYTF. CDR3 DNA: TGTGCCAGCAGCCACCGGACAGCGAATGACTATGGCTACACCTTC.

A few counts support this clone. The rearrangement uses TRBV27 and TRBJ1-5, with 9 positions matching TRBD1. CDR1 is MNHEY and CDR2 is SMNVEV in the germline V gene (reference sequence). The CDR3 runs to 14 residues. The ends lost 6 bases at V and 5 bases at J; junction bases unmatched: 5. The chain's CDR3 is CASSSTGGHQPQHF. The CDR3 nucleotides read TGTGCCAGCAGCTCCACAGGGGGCCATCAGCCCCAGCATTTT.

CDR3 coding DNA: TGTGCCAGCAGTTTCGGACAGGGCTCCTACGAGCAGTACTTC. Residues: CASSFGQGSYEQYF. The J gene is TRBJ2-7, the V gene TRBV6-5; 8 bases line up with TRBD1. There are 14 residues in the CDR3. Germline lookup yields CDR1 MNHEY and CDR2 SVGAGI. Trimming took 4 bases from V and 0 from J; bases not matched to a gene: 2.

The chain employs TRBV11-2 and TRBJ2-1; possibly TRBD1 for D (7 bases). Trimming stripped 7 bases from V and 3 bases from J, with 10 bases between. In germline, CDR1 is SGHAT, CDR2 FQNNGV. The CDR3 loop spans 13 amino acids. The CDR3 loop is CASTGGHYNEQFF. The CDR3 coding sequence is TGTGCCAGCACAGGGGGGCACTACAATGAGCAGTTCTTC.

The chain recombines TRBV19 with TRBJ2-7, with TRBD2 matching over 14 bases. CDR1 LNHDA and CDR2 SQIVND come from the germline V gene (reference sequence). J gave up 4 bases and V 8 bases, and 4 bases lay outside the gene matches. The CDR3 is 14 residues long. The CDR3 nucleotides read TGTGCCAGTTCCTGGACTAGCGGGAGGTACGAGCAGTACTTC. Protein: CASSWTSGRYEQYF.

The chain employs TRBV4-1 and TRBJ2-7; TRBD2 matches 7 bases. Trimming took 4 bases from V and 1 from J; bases not matched to a gene: 7. CDR1 is MGHRA and CDR2 is YSYEKL in the germline V gene. The CDR3 is 15 residues long. CDR3 protein: CASSLSASGSYEQYF. The CDR3 DNA is TGCGCCAGCAGCCTATCCGCTAGCGGATCCTACGAGCAGTACTTC.

Here the CDR3 DNA reads TGTGCCAGCAGTCCCCGGGGCAGGGCCACCTACGAGCAGTACTTC. Residues: CASSPRGRATYEQYF. The V and J genes are TRBV27 and TRBJ2-7; D possibly matches TRBD1 or TRBD2 (5 bases each). The germline V and J ends were trimmed by 5 bases and 2 bases, with 16 bases remaining between them. CDR1 and CDR2 (germline): MNHEY, SMNVEV (reference sequence). The CDR3 runs to 15 residues.

Details on this clone: The same CDR3 can be traced to other DNA sequences in this sample. The chain employs TRBV29-1 and TRBJ2-7, with D perhaps being TRBD1 or TRBD2 (6 bases each). V lost 6 bases and J lost 4, with 16 bases in between. The CDR3 is 13 amino acids. Germline V lookup: CDR1 SQVTM, CDR2 ANQGSEA. The CDR3 DNA is TGCAGCGTGGGGGGCGGCGGGACATACGAGCAGTACTTC. Translation: CSVGGGGTYEQYF.

The CDR3 protein is CAISLTSPGGVGEQFF. DNA for the CDR3: TGTGCCATCAGTTTGACTAGCCCGGGAGGAGTGGGTGAGCAGTTCTTC. The chain links TRBV10-3 to TRBJ2-1, with 7 bases lining up with TRBD2. Germline CDR1 reads ENHRY; CDR2 reads SYGVKD. This CDR3 has 16 residues. Unmatched junction bases numbered 16, after V lost 5 bases and J lost 9 bases.

J is TRBJ2-7 and V is TRBV29-1, with a possible D match to TRBD1 (6 bases). The CDR3 contains 13 residues. Germline V gene data show CDR1 as SQVTM and CDR2 as ANQGSEA. The V gene lost 3 bases and the J gene lost 4 bases, with 13 bases spanning the gap. Here the CDR3 reads CSVDIGDKYEQYF. In DNA form, the CDR3 reads TGCAGCGTTGATATAGGGGACAAATACGAGCAGTACTTC.

The chain joins TRBV5-1 to TRBJ2-7, with a possible D match to TRBD2 (5 bases). The ends were cut back, 0 bases at V and 1 base at J, with 11 bases in the middle. This CDR3 spans 15 amino acids. The germline V gene encodes CDR1 SGHRS and CDR2 YFSETQ. In DNA form, the CDR3 reads TGCGCCAGCAGCTTGGCTCGGACGGGATCCTACGAGCAGTACTTC. Amino acid sequence: CASSLARTGSYEQYF.

The chain employs TRBV7-9 and TRBJ2-1; 7 nucleotides match TRBD1. Germline V gene lookup returns CDR1 SEHNR and CDR2 FQNEAQ (reference sequence). There are 14 residues in the CDR3. J lost 9 bases, V lost 4 bases, and 9 bases had no gene match. CDR3 residues: CASSSWTAGGEQFF. CDR3 coding DNA: TGTGCCAGCAGCTCTTGGACTGCAGGGGGTGAGCAGTTCTTC.

This clone was seen once. The chain employs TRBV28 and TRBJ2-7; D ambiguous. V was trimmed by 2 bases and J by 3 bases, leaving 5 bases between them. The germline CDR1 and CDR2 sequences are MDHEN and SYDVKM. The CDR3 has 12 residues. CDR3 residues: CASSLQFYEQYF. The CDR3 nucleotides read TGTGCCAGCAGTTTACAGTTCTACGAGCAGTACTTC.

This chain uses TRBV7-9 with TRBJ2-1, with D perhaps matching TRBD2 (6 bases). CDR1 and CDR2 from the germline V gene are SEHNR and FQNEAQ (reference sequence). The CDR3 length is 15 residues. Trimming left V 5 bases short and J 8 bases short, with 19 bases between. The CDR3 sequence: CASSQGSWGVDEQFF. CDR3 bases: TGTGCCAGCAGCCAAGGAAGCTGGGGGGTTGATGAGCAGTTCTTC.

The chain employs TRBV7-9 and TRBJ2-5, with a weak D call TRBD2 (5 bases). V lost 5 bases and J 9 bases, leaving 22 bases between the germline ends. The germline gives CDR1 SEHNR, CDR2 FQNEAQ (reference sequence). The CDR3 is 15 amino acids. The CDR3 loop reads CASSTLSEVERAQYF. The CDR3 region has the DNA TGTGCCAGCAGCACCCTTAGTGAGGTCGAGAGGGCCCAGTACTTC. Combining the CDR3 with reference TRBV7-9 and TRBJ2-5 gives the whole variable domain DTGVSQNPRHKITKRGQNVTFRCDPISEHNRLYWYRQTLGQGPEFLTYFQNEAQLEKSRLLSDRFSAERPKGSFSTLEIQRTEQGDSAMYLCASSTLSEVERAQYFGPGTRLLVL.

This clone was seen a single time. The chain recombines TRBV28 with TRBJ2-1; 14 nucleotides line up with TRBD2. This CDR3 is 19 amino acids long. V gave up 3 bases and J gave up 14 bases; unmatched junction bases: 21. CDR1 and CDR2 from the germline V gene are MDHEN and SYDVKM. The CDR3: CASSFSGTSGGPNLPEEFF. DNA for the CDR3: TGTGCCAGCAGTTTCTCAGGGACTAGCGGGGGTCCCAATCTCCCGGAAGAGTTCTTC.

V usage is TRBV4-1 and J usage is TRBJ2-7, with TRBD1 matching over 9 bases. The V gene end was trimmed by 4 bases and the J gene end by 0 bases; junction bases not matched to a gene: 22. CDR3 length: 21 amino acids. CDR1 and CDR2 from the germline V gene are MGHRA and YSYEKL. The CDR3 region has the DNA TGCGCCAGCAGCCCGGCCATCGGGGGACAGGGCCGCTCTAGCGGCTCCTACGAGCAGTACTTC. Its protein is CASSPAIGGQGRSSGSYEQYF.

This rearrangement joins TRBV14 to TRBJ2-7; 8 bases are a match to TRBD1. Trimming removed 4 bases from V and 4 bases from J; junction bases left unmatched: 6. Germline CDR1 and CDR2: SGHDN and FVKESK. This CDR3 has 14 amino acids. Written as DNA, the CDR3 is TGTGCCAGCAGCCCGGGACAGGACACGTACGAGCAGTACTTC. Residues: CASSPGQDTYEQYF.

The genes are TRBV10-3 and TRBJ2-3; no clear D gene. Germline V CDR1 and CDR2: ENHRY, SYGVKD. CDR3 length: 15 residues. Trimming removed 0 bases from V and 3 bases from J, with 10 bases in between. CDR3 DNA sequence: TGTGCCATCAGTGAGTCTCGGGCCAGTACAGATACGCAGTATTTT. Its protein product is CAISESRASTDTQYF.

The rearrangement joins TRBV19 to TRBJ1-1, with D hard to call. CDR3 size: 15 residues. Trimming took off 3 bases at V and 0 bases at J, with 11 bases between the two ends. Germline CDR1 reads LNHDA; CDR2 reads SQIVND (reference sequence). The CDR3 nucleotides read TGTGCCAGTAGTATTCTGGGCGGCCTGAACACTGAAGCTTTCTTT. This codes for CASSILGGLNTEAFF.

The chain couples TRBV5-4 to TRBJ1-2, with 8 nucleotides matching TRBD1. The germline gives CDR1 SGHNT, CDR2 YYREEE (reference sequence). V was clipped by 4 bases and J by 8 bases; unmatched bases: 4. The CDR3 has 12 residues. This chain's CDR3 is CASSRTGRGYTF. CDR3 nucleotide sequence: TGTGCCAGCAGCCGGACAGGGAGAGGCTACACCTTC.

The chain links TRBV7-6 to TRBJ1-1; no reliable D call. This CDR3 spans 15 amino acids. V lost 0 bases to trimming and J lost 5 bases, with 13 bases between them. The germline V gene encodes CDR1 SGHVS and CDR2 FNYEAQ. Here the CDR3 DNA reads TGTGCCAGCAGCTTAGCGCCCGGGGAGCGGACTGAAGCTTTCTTT. Translated: CASSLAPGERTEAFF.